These 17 T cell receptor beta chains share one sample of origin, sequenced in a study of cytomegalovirus exposure and HLA in healthy donors (dated by TCRdb to the late 2010s). Library prep was done by the immunoSEQ multiplex PCR assay. For the multiplex PCR, a mixture combining 60 forward primers for TCR Vbeta segments and 13 reverse primers for TCR Jbeta segments was used. What TCRdb holds here is the immuneACCESS table cut down to in-frame rearrangements. Part of the clones is not present; checked against another copy, under half of the missing clones reflect an unresolved V gene, and the others are unexplained. Counted in this sample were 150,000 to 200,000 clones; about 86% of them appeared once. Jointly, the top ten make up around 2% of the sample. Sequencing used PBMCs. These receptors were obtained from a woman aged 18-29 years in good health and CMV-seropositive.

The CDR3 region is CARSPGQAKNEQFF. CDR3 bases: TGTGCCAGATCCCCGGGACAGGCAAAGAATGAGCAGTTCTTC. The chain has TRBV2 and TRBJ2-1, with 8 bases identical to TRBD1. Germline loops: CDR1 SNHLY, CDR2 FYNNEI. There are 14 residues in the CDR3. V lost 9 bases and J lost 7; bases outside the gene matches: 11.

This chain links TRBV29-1 with TRBJ2-7; no definite D call. Per the germline V gene, CDR1 is SQVTM and CDR2 is ANQGSEA. The ends were cut back, 3 bases at V and 2 bases at J, with 11 bases in the middle. This CDR3 is 13 amino acids long. DNA for the CDR3: TGCAGCGTTGATGGTCAGAAACCCTACGAGCAGTACTTC. Translated: CSVDGQKPYEQYF.

Only one count was recorded for this clone. The J gene is TRBJ1-6, the V gene TRBV28; 7 bases are a match to TRBD1. The germline gives CDR1 MDHEN, CDR2 SYDVKM. Trimming removed 3 bases from V and 7 bases from J; junction bases left unmatched: 12. CDR3 length: 17 amino acids. In nucleotides, the CDR3 is TGTGCCAGCAGTTTCCCTGGATCCGGGACAGAGAATTCACCCCTCCACTTT. It yields the protein CASSFPGSGTENSPLHF. The full variable domain, rest sourced from reference TRBV28 and TRBJ1-6, is DVKVTQSSRYLVKRTGEKVFLECVQDMDHENMFWYRQDPGLGLRLIYFSYDVKMKEKGDIPEGYSVSREKKERFSLILESASTNQTSMYLCASSFPGSGTENSPLHFGNGTRLTVT.

V and J are TRBV30 and TRBJ1-1; 7 bases map to TRBD1. The junction had 10 bases not matched to a gene; V was cut back by 0 bases and J by 12 bases. CDR3 length: 13 amino acids. Looked up from germline, CDR1 is GTSNPN and CDR2 is SVGIG (reference sequence). As DNA, the CDR3 is TGTGCCTGGAGTGTTTCTCGGGACAGTTTAACTTTCTTT. Translated: CAWSVSRDSLTFF.

V is TRBV19 and J is TRBJ2-6; D ambiguous. V was clipped by 1 base and J by 2 bases, with 6 bases between them. The germline CDR1 and CDR2 sequences are LNHDA and SQIVND (reference sequence). There are 15 residues in the CDR3. In nucleotides, the CDR3 is TGTGCCAGTAGTATAGGTGGCACTGGGGCCAACGTCCTGACTTTC. Protein sequence: CASSIGGTGANVLTF.

The genes are TRBV25-1 and TRBJ1-1, with 8 nucleotides matching TRBD1. The V segment lost 5 bases and the J segment 1 base; nucleotides outside the gene matches: 3. Looked up from germline, CDR1 is MGHDK and CDR2 is SYGVNS. The CDR3 consists of 14 residues. CDR3 in DNA: TGTGCCAGCAGTCTAGGGACAGGGAACACTGAAGCTTTCTTT. Residues: CASSLGTGNTEAFF.

The J gene is TRBJ1-1, the V gene TRBV10-2, with TRBD1 identical over 9 bases. The trim removed 3 bases at V and 5 bases at J, leaving 7 bases unmatched. Germline V gene lookup returns CDR1 WSHSY and CDR2 SAAADI. This CDR3 comprises 15 residues. This chain's CDR3 is CASSDPGQGKTEAFF. CDR3 coding DNA: TGCGCCAGCAGTGACCCGGGACAGGGAAAGACTGAAGCTTTCTTT.

The rearrangement links TRBV5-4 to TRBJ2-7; 12 nucleotides align to TRBD2. The CDR3 is made up of 15 amino acids. Unmatched junction bases numbered 0, after V lost 0 bases and J lost 2 bases. Germline loops: CDR1 SGHNT, CDR2 YYREEE (reference sequence). The CDR3 coding sequence is TGTGCCAGCAGCTTGGGGACTAGCGGGGCCTACGAGCAGTACTTC. As protein: CASSLGTSGAYEQYF.

The chain couples TRBV7-2 to TRBJ1-1; TRBD1 agrees at 7 bases. This CDR3 comprises 14 residues. V shed 4 bases, J shed 0 bases, and the junction held 2 bases outside the gene matches. Germline loops: CDR1 SGHTA, CDR2 FQGNSA. This chain's CDR3 is CASSSTGLNTEAFF. The CDR3 DNA follows: TGTGCCAGCAGCTCGACAGGGCTGAACACTGAAGCTTTCTTT.

The chain carries TRBV5-5 and TRBJ1-6, with 7 bases aligning to TRBD1. CDR3 size: 14 residues. J gave up 6 bases and V 2 bases, and 2 bases lay outside the gene matches. Germline CDR1 reads SGHKS; CDR2 reads YYEKEE (reference sequence). The CDR3: CASSFAGGNSPLHF. The CDR3 DNA reads as TGTGCCAGCAGCTTTGCAGGGGGTAATTCACCCCTCCACTTT.

This clone turned up a few times. V and J are TRBV9 and TRBJ1-1, with a weak D call TRBD1 (6 bases). The CDR3 sequence is 15 residues long. CDR1 is SGDLS and CDR2 is YYNGEE in the germline V gene. V was pared by 3 bases and J by 1 base, with 13 bases between. CDR3 nucleotide sequence: TGTGCCAGCAGCGCAAACAGGGACCCGAACACTGAAGCTTTCTTT. This codes for CASSANRDPNTEAFF.

The chain employs TRBV1 and TRBJ1-5. TRBV1 is a documented pseudogene. The CDR3 is made up of 17 amino acids. The CDR3 DNA reads TGCACCCCCAGGCGGGGCAGGGAAATTTATAGCAATCAGCCCCAGCATTTT. Its protein product is CTPRRGREIYSNQPQHF.

The rearrangement joins TRBV5-6 to TRBJ1-6; a weak D match, TRBD1 (6 bases). There are 14 residues in the CDR3. The ends were cut back, 2 bases at V and 10 bases at J, with 13 bases in the middle. In germline, CDR1 is SGHDT, CDR2 YYEEEE. As DNA, the CDR3 is TGTGCCAGCAGCTTTTCCACCCAGGGGTCACCCCTCCACTTT. It codes for CASSFSTQGSPLHF.

This sequence joins TRBV19 and TRBJ2-3; 9 nucleotides line up with TRBD1. Trimming cost V 6 bases and J 6 bases; bases outside gene matches: 13. The CDR3 length is 16 residues. In germline, CDR1 is LNHDA, CDR2 SQIVND (reference sequence). CDR3 in amino acids: CASRRSRDRDSDTQYF. CDR3 sequence (DNA): TGTGCCAGTAGGAGAAGCCGGGACAGGGACAGCGATACGCAGTATTTT.

CDR3 bases: TGTGCCAGCTCACCCCCGGGGGTCCAAGAGACCCAGTACTTC. This gives the protein CASSPPGVQETQYF. J is TRBJ2-5 and V is TRBV18; TRBD2 is a possible D gene (6 bases). The CDR3 has 14 residues. Trimming removed 3 bases from V and 1 base from J, with 9 bases in between. Looked up from germline, CDR1 is KGHSH and CDR2 is LQKENI.

The chain recombines TRBV9 with TRBJ2-1; 7 bases align to TRBD2. The CDR3 length is 13 residues. Trimming took 0 bases from V and 10 from J; bases not matched to a gene: 4. CDR1 is SGDLS, CDR2 YYNGEE, per germline. CDR3 loop: CASSVAGGREQFF. In nucleotides, the CDR3 is TGTGCCAGCAGCGTAGCGGGGGGAAGGGAGCAGTTCTTC.

This chain uses TRBV5-6 with TRBJ2-1, with D perhaps matching TRBD2 (5 bases). Trimming removed 0 bases from V and 10 bases from J, with 11 bases in between. From germline, CDR1 is SGHDT and CDR2 YYEEEE. This CDR3 is built from 13 residues. The CDR3: CASSLAYGVEQFF. DNA of the CDR3: TGTGCCAGCAGCTTGGCCTACGGGGTCGAGCAGTTCTTC.